These T cell receptor beta chains were read from a single sample in a study of T cells after yellow fever vaccination. In TCRdb, the 5' RACE reads were re-called with MiXCR into one record per CDR3 protein. This sample has fewer than 650,000 distinct CDR3 sequences; 21% occur once, and the top ten carry about 15%. The source material was PBMCs, sampled about 21 days after the first yellow fever vaccination. Receptors originate from a man younger than 30 who received the YFV17D yellow fever vaccine. The CDR3 runs from the conserved cysteine through the conserved F or W.

>TRBV7-9
CASSLEGNVDTQYF
>TRBV5-1
CASSLGRVGNTIYF
>TRBV7-2
CASSWLAGNYNEQFF
>TRBV7-9
CASSLRQGNNEQFF
>TRBV7-2
CASSQGTGRNTIYF
>TRBV7-9
CASSLATAYEQYF
>TRBV6-5
CASSYSDTYNEQFF
>TRBV7-2
CASRDSGGFYNEQFF
>TRBV25-1
CASSETTKWTHSGANVLTF
>TRBV7-9
CASSGTGVTDTQYF
>TRBV5-1
CASSEGRAKSTDTQYF
>TRBV28
CASSAPALDYTF
>TRBV18
CASSPGINEQFF
>TRBV20-1
CSAEGGTDTQYF
>TRBV10-1
CASSESQRGLGQYF
>TRBV6-1
CASSRYYGGTDTQYF
>TRBV7-6
CASSLISSGGAWETQYF
>TRBV4-2
CASSQEAGTGDEQFF
>TRBV7-2
CASSLVGQFTEAFF
>TRBV5-6
CASSLWENYEQYF
>TRBV5-1
CASSLDTGQYTDTQYF
>TRBV6-2/TRBV6-3
CASSWGPEAFF
>TRBV4-1
CASSRDPDTQYF
>TRBV5-1
CASSLSQGASPNEQFF
>TRBV7-2
CASSLETGYNQPQHF
>TRBV11-2
CASSPPRGEQYF
>TRBV4-3
CASSQGGKSSGAFF
>TRBV6-1
CAGSGLAGVETQYF
>TRBV18
CASSRAGAQSPLHF
>TRBV27
CASSPAYSNQPQHF
>TRBV20-1
CSARFARVATDTQYF
>TRBV5-1
CASSLELGDTQYF
>TRBV7-3
CASSLDLGQPQHF
>TRBV12-3/TRBV12-4
CASTTATYEQYF
>TRBV12-5
CASGLGGGELFF
>TRBV6-1
CASRPHRGEQFF
>TRBV24-1
CATSDFTTGQEQFF
>TRBV20-1
CSARGEGAAYNSPLHF
>TRBV5-1
CASSVQGWNTGELFF
>TRBV7-8
CASSFGTGNYEQYF
>TRBV6-1
CASNNEGAWAKNIQYF
>TRBV7-3
CASSLSLAGFGTSGYNEQFF
>TRBV4-2
CASSQGFEGYTF
>TRBV28
CASSTRAGGDNQPQHF
>TRBV9
CASRSNRIPYNEQFF
>TRBV29-1
CSAAEFRDTEAFF
>TRBV4-3
CASSQETRISGDTQYF
>TRBV7-2
CASSPQSGGANEQFF
>TRBV7-2
CASSFTNSPLHF
>TRBV7-6
CASSSPHGTSSDTQYF
>TRBV5-1
CASSLTGEKNIQYF
>TRBV11-2
CASSAPGRVRNEQFF
>TRBV5-1
CASSLTRPGAGELFF
>TRBV5-1
CASSSGTEGTEAFF
>TRBV5-6
CASNPRRGNYGYTF
>TRBV4-1
CASSQIQTGLAEQYF
>TRBV21-1
CASSATGIGGYTF